A selection of T cell receptor beta chains follows, all from one sample in a study of blood T cell repertoires in COVID-19. TCRdb's table, derived via immunoSEQ multiplex PCR, lists solely in-frame clones and lacks some. Of about 50,000 clones listed, approximately 85% are singletons. The sequencing input was peripheral blood. These receptors originate from a man aged 55-75 years with acute or convalescent COVID-19. The CDR3 runs from the conserved cysteine through the conserved F or W. D genes are given only for firm matches. Clone sizes are given selectively: once, few, many, or a class where the clone is expanded.

>-|-|TRBJ1-5|TRBV24-1
CATSESGMGNQPQHF
TGTGCCACCAGTGAGTCCGGGATGGGGAATCAGCCCCAGCATTTT
>TRBD1|few|TRBJ1-1|TRBV28
CASSLRTGLNTEAFF
TGTGCCAGCAGTTTAAGGACAGGTCTGAACACTGAAGCTTTCTTT
>-|-|TRBJ1-2|TRBV28
CASSAPYSYGYTF
TGTGCCAGCAGCGCGCCGTATTCCTATGGCTACACCTTC
>-|few|TRBJ2-7|TRBV2
CASRPGPGDEQYF
TGTGCCAGCAGACCGGGGCCGGGGGACGAGCAGTACTTC
>TRBD1|-|TRBJ2-7|TRBV28
CASKTGRPYEQYF
TGTGCCAGCAAGACAGGGAGACCCTACGAGCAGTACTTC
>-|-|TRBJ2-7|TRBV4-1
CASSQTLSGTQTYEQYF
TGCGCCAGCAGTCAGACTCTCTCCGGGACACAGACCTACGAGCAGTACTTC
>-|-|TRBJ1-5|TRBV18
CASSLSVGQAGQPQHF
TGTGCCAGCTCACTTAGCGTAGGCCAAGCGGGACAGCCCCAGCATTTT
>-|-|TRBJ1-5|TRBV5-3
CARSPTGRDDNQPQHF
TGTGCCAGAAGCCCAACAGGGAGGGATGACAATCAGCCCCAGCATTTT
>-|-|TRBJ1-4|TRBV14
CASSQGPEKNEKLFF
TGTGCCAGCAGCCAAGGTCCAGAAAAAAATGAAAAACTGTTTTTT
>TRBD1|-|TRBJ1-1|TRBV7-9
CASTLGQGYDTEAFF
TGTGCCAGCACCCTCGGACAGGGGTATGACACTGAAGCTTTCTTT
>TRBD1|-|TRBJ1-2|TRBV14
CASSPLDRLGYTF
TGTGCCAGCAGCCCATTGGACAGGCTTGGCTACACCTTC
>TRBD2|-|TRBJ2-7|TRBV5-4
CASRVRLAESEQYF
TGTGCCAGCAGGGTGCGGCTAGCGGAATCCGAGCAGTACTTC
>-|-|TRBJ2-6|TRBV29-1
CSAGDHSGPNVLTF
TGCAGCGCAGGGGATCATTCAGGCCCAAACGTCCTGACTTTC